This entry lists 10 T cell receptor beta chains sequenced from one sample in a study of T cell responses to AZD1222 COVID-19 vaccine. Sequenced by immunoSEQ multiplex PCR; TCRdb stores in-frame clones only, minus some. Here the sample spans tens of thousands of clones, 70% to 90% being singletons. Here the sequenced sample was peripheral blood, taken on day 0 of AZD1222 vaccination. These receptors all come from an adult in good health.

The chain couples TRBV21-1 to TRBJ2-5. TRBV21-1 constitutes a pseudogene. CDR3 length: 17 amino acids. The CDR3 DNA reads TGTGCCAGCAGCACCCTACCCGGGACGCTACCTCGGGAGACCCAGTACTTC. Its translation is CASSTLPGTLPRETQYF.

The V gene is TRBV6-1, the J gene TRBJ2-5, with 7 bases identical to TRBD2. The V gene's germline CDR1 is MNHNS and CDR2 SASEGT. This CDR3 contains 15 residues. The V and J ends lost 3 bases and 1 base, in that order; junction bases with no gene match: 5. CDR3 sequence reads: CASSEGGTTQETQYF. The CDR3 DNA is TGTGCCAGCAGTGAGGGGGGGACTACCCAAGAGACCCAGTACTTC.

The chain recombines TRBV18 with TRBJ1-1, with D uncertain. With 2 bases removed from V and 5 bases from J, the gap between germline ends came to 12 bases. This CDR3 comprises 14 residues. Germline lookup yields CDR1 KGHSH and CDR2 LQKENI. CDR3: CASSPGGPSTEAFF. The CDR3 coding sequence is TGTGCCAGCTCACCAGGAGGACCATCAACTGAAGCTTTCTTT.

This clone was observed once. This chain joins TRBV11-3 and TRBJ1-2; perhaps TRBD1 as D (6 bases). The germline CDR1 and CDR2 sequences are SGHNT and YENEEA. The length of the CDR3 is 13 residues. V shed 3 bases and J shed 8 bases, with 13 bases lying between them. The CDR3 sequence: CASSFRAGVGYTF. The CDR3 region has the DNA TGTGCCAGCAGCTTCCGGGCAGGGGTAGGCTACACCTTC.

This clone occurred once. The CDR3 spells CAWTKGANTEAFF. DNA of the CDR3: TGTGCCTGGACTAAGGGGGCCAACACTGAAGCTTTCTTT. This rearrangement joins TRBV30 to TRBJ1-1; 7 bases match TRBD1. Trimming cost V 4 bases and J 2 bases; bases outside gene matches: 4. Germline CDR1 reads GTSNPN; CDR2 reads SVGIG (reference sequence). There are 13 residues in the CDR3.

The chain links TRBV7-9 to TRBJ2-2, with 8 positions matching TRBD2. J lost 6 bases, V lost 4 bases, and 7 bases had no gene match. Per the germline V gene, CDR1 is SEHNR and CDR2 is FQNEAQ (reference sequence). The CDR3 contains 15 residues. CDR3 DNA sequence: TGTGCCAGCAGCTCGGGGGGGCAAGGAGCCGGGGAGCTGTTTTTT. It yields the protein CASSSGGQGAGELFF.

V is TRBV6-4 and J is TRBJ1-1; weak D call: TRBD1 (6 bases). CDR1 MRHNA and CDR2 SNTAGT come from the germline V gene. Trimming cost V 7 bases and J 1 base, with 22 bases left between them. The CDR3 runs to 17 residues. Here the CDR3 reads CASTRGGALKGNTEAFF. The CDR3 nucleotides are TGTGCCAGCACCCGAGGGGGGGCACTGAAAGGGAACACTGAAGCTTTCTTT.

The CDR3 region has the DNA TGTGCCAGTAGTATAGATACGGGACACCGTGGCAATACGCAGTATTTT. Protein product: CASSIDTGHRGNTQYF. The V call is TRBV19, the J call TRBJ2-3, with a possible D match to TRBD1 (6 bases). V shed 0 bases and J shed 7 bases, with 17 bases lying between them. From germline, CDR1 is LNHDA and CDR2 SQIVND (reference sequence). This CDR3 comprises 16 residues.

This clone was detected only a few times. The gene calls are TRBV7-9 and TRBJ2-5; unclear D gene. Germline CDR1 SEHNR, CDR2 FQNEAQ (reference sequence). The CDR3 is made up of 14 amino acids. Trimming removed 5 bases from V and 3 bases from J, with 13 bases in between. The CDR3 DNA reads TGTGCCAGCAGCCGAATCGGCTCCAAAGAGACCCAGTACTTC. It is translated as CASSRIGSKETQYF.

CDR3 sequence: CASSLLLSSYNEQFF. The CDR3, as DNA: TGTGCCAGCAGCTTGCTGTTGAGCTCCTACAATGAGCAGTTCTTC. The J gene is TRBJ2-1, the V gene TRBV11-1; D not certain. Trimming pared 3 bases from V and 0 bases from J, leaving 9 bases between. The CDR3 loop spans 15 amino acids. Germline loops: CDR1 SGHAT, CDR2 FQDESV (reference sequence).